These 13 T cell receptor beta chains were all obtained from the same sample, sequenced in a study of T cells in Graves' hyperthyroidism and ophthalmopathy. The TCR beta CDR3 regions underwent amplification using RNA transcripts as the source. Primed by the HTBI set, a first-round RT-PCR was run on the TCR CDR3. Using its own MiXCR run on the multiplex PCR reads, TCRdb lists one record per CDR3 protein. The top ten hold 50% of the sample, which has approximately 330,000 distinct CDR3 sequences, around 20% seen once. The sample comprised blood. The receptors stem from a woman aged 45-65 years with Graves' hyperthyroidism.

In its sample, this clonotype was seen many times. V is TRBV7-3 and J is TRBJ1-2; 7 nucleotides match TRBD1. The V gene end was trimmed by 5 bases and the J gene end by 7 bases; junction bases not matched to a gene: 16. This CDR3 contains 16 residues. The germline gives CDR1 SGHTA, CDR2 FQGTGA. The CDR3 DNA reads as TGTGCCAGCAGCCAACTTTTGGTGGAGGGGGCGGCTGGCTACACCTTC. Protein sequence: CASSQLLVEGAAGYTF.

There are many counts of this clonotype. The chain carries TRBV5-1 and TRBJ2-7; 10 nucleotides align to TRBD2. The CDR3 length is 15 residues. The V gene end was trimmed by 3 bases and the J gene end by 2 bases; junction bases not matched to a gene: 5. Germline CDR1 and CDR2: SGHRS and YFSETQ. In DNA form, the CDR3 reads TGCGCCAGCAGCTCTAGCGGGAGTACTCCCTACGAGCAGTACTTC. Protein sequence: CASSSSGSTPYEQYF.

This clonotype was detected ten times or more. The chain links TRBV7-2 to TRBJ1-5; the D is unclear. The CDR3 covers 14 residues. V lost 5 bases to trimming and J lost 9 bases, with 17 bases between them. The germline CDR1 and CDR2 sequences are SGHTA and FQGNSA. The CDR3: CASSPTPVRGPQHF. In DNA form, the CDR3 reads TGTGCCAGCAGCCCGACCCCAGTACGAGGGCCCCAGCATTTT.

This clonotype showed up many times. This chain connects TRBV3-1 to TRBJ1-5; D might be TRBD1 (5 bases). Germline CDR1 LGHDT, CDR2 YNNKEL (reference sequence). The CDR3 length is 15 residues. V was clipped by 1 base and J by 2 bases, with 9 bases between them. CDR3 residues: CASSQVWGGNQPQHF. The CDR3 DNA reads TGTGCCAGCAGCCAAGTATGGGGGGGCAATCAGCCCCAGCATTTT.

This clonotype showed up just a few times. J is TRBJ2-5 and V is TRBV11-2; a weak D match, TRBD2 (6 bases). V shed 0 bases and J shed 1 base, with 9 bases lying between them. This CDR3 region has 15 residues. From germline, CDR1 is SGHAT and CDR2 FQNNGV. The CDR3 sequence: CASSLDRRGQETQYF. The CDR3 bases are TGTGCCAGCAGCTTAGATAGGAGGGGCCAAGAGACCCAGTACTTC.

This chain links TRBV7-9 with TRBJ2-5, with D possibly matching TRBD2 (6 bases). This CDR3 is 13 amino acids long. Deletions cut 0 bases from V and 6 bases from J, with 8 bases between. Germline lookup yields CDR1 SEHNR and CDR2 FQNEAQ (reference sequence). CDR3 bases: TGTGCCAGCAGCTTAGCTCGGGAGCAGACCCAGTACTTC. It is translated as CASSLAREQTQYF. The full variable domain, with the rest looked up from reference TRBV7-9 and TRBJ2-5, is DTGVSQNPRHKITKRGQNVTFRCDPISEHNRLYWYRQTLGQGPEFLTYFQNEAQLEKSRLLSDRFSAERPKGSFSTLEIQRTEQGDSAMYLCASSLAREQTQYFGPGTRLLVL.

The chain couples TRBV20-1 to TRBJ2-3; TRBD2 agrees at 10 bases. The CDR3 loop spans 14 amino acids. CDR1 is DFQATT and CDR2 is SNEGSKA in the germline V gene (reference sequence). V gave up 3 bases and J gave up 6 bases; unmatched junction bases: 6. This chain's CDR3 is CSARSLAGADTQYF. Here the CDR3 DNA reads TGCAGTGCTAGGAGTCTAGCGGGAGCCGATACGCAGTATTTT.

This clonotype was picked up many times. The rearrangement joins TRBV20-1 to TRBJ2-3; the match to TRBD2 covers 7 bases. Germline CDR1 DFQATT, CDR2 SNEGSKA (reference sequence). CDR3 size: 12 residues. The CDR3 DNA sequence: TGCAGCGGGGGAGGGGGCACAGATACGCAGTATTTT. It translates to CSGGGGTDTQYF.

There are many counts of this clonotype. This CDR3 is CAWSRTGGDEKLFF. In DNA, the CDR3 is TGTGCCTGGAGCCGGACAGGGGGGGATGAAAAACTGTTTTTT. This rearrangement joins TRBV30 to TRBJ1-4, with 10 bases identical to TRBD1. Trimming removed 3 bases from V and 6 bases from J; junction bases left unmatched: 4. Germline assignment: CDR1 GTSNPN and CDR2 SVGIG (reference sequence). The CDR3 spans 14 residues.

The chain has TRBV27 and TRBJ2-7; 10 positions match TRBD2. CDR1 and CDR2 (germline): MNHEY, SMNVEV (reference sequence). This CDR3 spans 18 amino acids. V trimming: 0 bases; J trimming: 4 bases; junction bases outside the gene matches: 12. CDR3 protein: CASSLSSLAGAYAYEQYF. For the CDR3, the DNA is TGTGCCAGCAGTTTATCGAGCCTAGCGGGAGCTTATGCATACGAGCAGTACTTC.

This clonotype was seen ten or more times. V gene TRBV12-3 or TRBV12-4 combines with J gene TRBJ2-2; D perhaps matches TRBD2 (6 bases). This CDR3 has 16 residues. V dropped 5 bases and J dropped 6 bases, with 19 bases sitting between them. The CDR3 loop reads CASSPPGLGYAGELFF. The CDR3 DNA sequence: TGTGCCAGCAGTCCGCCGGGACTCGGCTACGCCGGGGAGCTGTTTTTT.

This clonotype was seen just once. V is TRBV27 and J is TRBJ1-1, with 7 bases matching TRBD1. The CDR3 consists of 16 residues. The V gene end was trimmed by 6 bases and the J gene end by 1 base; junction bases not matched to a gene: 11. Germline V gives CDR1 MNHEY, CDR2 SMNVEV (reference sequence). The CDR3 DNA follows: TGTGCCAGCAGCCTTACCCGACGGGACAGGAACACTGAAGCTTTCTTT. It translates to CASSLTRRDRNTEAFF.

This clonotype appeared a single time. The chain uses TRBV12-3 or TRBV12-4 and TRBJ1-4, with a possible D match to TRBD1 (5 bases). The CDR3 is 15 amino acids. Trimming took 6 bases from V and 5 from J, leaving 16 bases between them. CDR3 in DNA: TGTGCCAGCAGACAGGCGGGGGGTGGGAATGAAAAACTGTTTTTT. The encoded protein is CASRQAGGGNEKLFF.